These 13 T cell receptor beta chains share one sample of origin, sequenced in a study of cytomegalovirus exposure and HLA in healthy donors. Primers: 60 Vbeta forward and 13 Jbeta reverse. The assay was immunoSEQ multiplex PCR, and TCRdb's table has in-frame clones only and misses some. This sample's clone table lists 70,000 or so clones. Sequenced: PBMCs. The receptors were gathered from a female donor in good health and CMV-seropositive.

This sequence joins TRBV4-1 and TRBJ2-1; 10 nucleotides align to TRBD1. Unmatched junction bases numbered 6, after V lost 0 bases and J lost 7 bases. Per germline, CDR1 MGHRA and CDR2 YSYEKL. This CDR3 region has 16 residues. The CDR3 sequence: CASSQDGRTGGNEQFF. CDR3 DNA sequence: TGCGCCAGCAGCCAAGATGGCAGGACAGGGGGAAATGAGCAGTTCTTC.

J is TRBJ2-3 and V is TRBV19; 11 bases are shared with TRBD2. The CDR3 consists of 16 residues. Germline CDR1 reads LNHDA; CDR2 reads SQIVND (reference sequence). V dropped 2 bases and J dropped 4; count of bases not matched to a gene: 5. The CDR3 sequence: CASSITSGSVADTQYF. In DNA form, the CDR3 reads TGTGCCAGTAGTATAACTAGCGGGAGTGTGGCAGATACGCAGTATTTT.

The chain joins TRBV18 to TRBJ2-6, with a possible D match to TRBD2 (6 bases). This CDR3 has 16 amino acids. V lost 3 bases to trimming and J lost 1 base, with 10 bases between them. Per germline, CDR1 KGHSH and CDR2 LQKENI. CDR3 in amino acids: CASSPAGTSGANVLTF. Here the CDR3 DNA reads TGTGCCAGCTCACCCGCGGGAACTTCTGGGGCCAACGTCCTGACTTTC.

V is TRBV4-1 and J is TRBJ1-6; D call uncertain. V was shortened by 0 bases and J by 15 bases, with 15 bases between the two germline ends. CDR3 length equals 14 residues. CDR1 is MGHRA, CDR2 YSYEKL, per germline. CDR3 sequence reads: CASSQEYLVSHLHF. Written as DNA, the CDR3 is TGCGCCAGCAGCCAAGAATATTTAGTTTCGCACCTCCACTTT.

This chain joins TRBV6-1 and TRBJ2-3; D ambiguous. CDR3 size: 12 residues. Between the trimmed V and J ends, which lost 4 bases and 4 bases, there was a span of 6 bases. Germline V gene data show CDR1 as MNHNS and CDR2 as SASEGT. CDR3 in amino acids: CASSGPADTQYF. The CDR3 nucleotides read TGTGCCAGCAGTGGCCCGGCAGATACGCAGTATTTT.

The chain uses TRBV18 and TRBJ1-1, with D possibly being TRBD1 (5 bases). Germline lookup yields CDR1 KGHSH and CDR2 LQKENI. CDR3 length: 15 amino acids. V was cut by 6 bases and J by 1 base, with 15 bases left in between. CDR3 loop: CASSASGEKNTEAFF. The DNA of the CDR3 is TGTGCCAGCTCTGCCTCGGGGGAGAAGAACACTGAAGCTTTCTTT.

The chain recombines TRBV28 with TRBJ1-5; 7 bases align to TRBD1. In germline, CDR1 is MDHEN, CDR2 SYDVKM. This CDR3 is 15 amino acids long. J lost 0 bases, V lost 6 bases, and 5 bases had no gene match. In nucleotides, the CDR3 is TGTGCCAGCAGCCGACAGGGATTTAGCAATCAGCCCCAGCATTTT. Translation gives CASSRQGFSNQPQHF.

The gene calls are TRBV6-5 and TRBJ1-2; weak D call: TRBD1 (5 bases). V lost 4 bases and J lost 2, with 14 bases in between. The CDR3 spans 15 residues. The germline gives CDR1 MNHEY, CDR2 SVGAGI. The CDR3 sequence: CASSSQELGNYGYTF. The CDR3 nucleotides read TGTGCCAGCAGTTCACAGGAGCTTGGAAACTATGGCTACACCTTC.

The chain employs TRBV4-1 and TRBJ1-4, with TRBD1 matching 8 bases. Germline CDR1 is MGHRA and CDR2 is YSYEKL. V lost 0 bases to trimming and J lost 8 bases; unmatched junction nucleotides: 8. The CDR3 is 16 residues long. The CDR3: CASSQDPQGAREKLFF. DNA for the CDR3: TGCGCCAGCAGCCAAGATCCTCAGGGGGCGCGAGAAAAACTGTTTTTT.

V usage is TRBV6-5 and J usage is TRBJ1-2; unclear D gene. Germline lookup yields CDR1 MNHEY and CDR2 SVGAGI. CDR3 length: 14 residues. V was cut by 4 bases and J by 9 bases, with 18 bases left in between. The CDR3 is CASSSPGLLWRYTF. The DNA for the CDR3 is TGTGCCAGCAGTTCTCCTGGACTCCTATGGCGCTACACCTTC.

CDR3 coding DNA: TGTGCCAGCAGCCCCAGACTAGCGGGGGTCTCCGGGGAGACCCAGTACTTC. Its translation: CASSPRLAGVSGETQYF. V usage is TRBV7-8 and J usage is TRBJ2-5, with 12 bases lining up with TRBD2. Germline loops: CDR1 SGHVS, CDR2 FQNEAQ. This CDR3 has 17 amino acids. The V gene end was trimmed by 5 bases and the J gene end by 5 bases; junction bases not matched to a gene: 12.

This chain links TRBV5-1 with TRBJ2-7; TRBD1 might be the D (5 bases). Germline CDR1 reads SGHRS; CDR2 reads YFSETQ. This CDR3 is built from 15 residues. Trimming took off 1 base at V and 1 base at J, with 12 bases between the two ends. The CDR3 DNA is TGCGCCAGCAGCTTGAGGGGCGAGATTTCCTACGAGCAGTACTTC. Protein: CASSLRGEISYEQYF.

The chain uses TRBV2 and TRBJ1-1, with TRBD1 as a possible D gene (5 bases). Germline V gene sequence: CDR1 SNHLY, CDR2 FYNNEI. V lost 11 bases, J lost 0 bases, and 13 bases lay in between. The CDR3 contains 13 residues. The CDR3 region has the DNA TGTGCCGGCAAGACAGATATGAACACTGAAGCTTTCTTT. As protein: CAGKTDMNTEAFF. The whole variable domain, remainder taken from reference TRBV2 and TRBJ1-1, is EPEVTQTPSHQVTQMGQEVILRCVPISNHLYFYWYRQILGQKVEFLVSFYNNEISEKSEIFDDQFSVERPDGSNFTLKIRSTKLEDSAMYFCAGKTDMNTEAFFGQGTRLTVV.